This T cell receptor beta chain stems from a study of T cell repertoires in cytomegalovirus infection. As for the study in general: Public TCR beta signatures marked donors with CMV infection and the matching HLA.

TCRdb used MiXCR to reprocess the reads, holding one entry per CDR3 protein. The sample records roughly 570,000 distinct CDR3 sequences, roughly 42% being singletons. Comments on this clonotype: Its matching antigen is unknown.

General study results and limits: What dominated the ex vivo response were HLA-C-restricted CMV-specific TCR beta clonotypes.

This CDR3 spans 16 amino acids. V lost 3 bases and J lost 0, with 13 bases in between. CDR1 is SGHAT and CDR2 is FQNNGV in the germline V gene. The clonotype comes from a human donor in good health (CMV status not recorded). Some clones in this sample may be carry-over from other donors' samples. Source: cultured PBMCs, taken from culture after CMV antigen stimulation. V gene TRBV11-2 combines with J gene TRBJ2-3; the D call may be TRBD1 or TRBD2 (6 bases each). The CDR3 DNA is TGTGCCAGCAGCTTCCGGGGGCGGCCAAGCACAGATACGCAGTATTTT. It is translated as CASSFRGRPSTDTQYF.